This entry is about one TCR beta chain. This entry comes from a study of blood T cell repertoires in COVID-19. Study details: From the United States, Italy and Spain came samples of acute and convalescent COVID-19.

V dropped 1 base and J dropped 2 bases, with 14 bases sitting between them. In germline, CDR1 is SGHNT, CDR2 YYREEE (reference sequence). The CDR3 has 16 residues. Clones were sequenced by immunoSEQ multiplex PCR, and TCRdb holds only the in-frame ones, with some missing. The table has 200,000 to 250,000 clones, 85% to 90% seen once; the top ten hold about 1.5%. The specimen sequenced was peripheral blood. This TCR was recovered from a man aged 18 to 29 with active or convalescent COVID-19. V gene TRBV5-4 combines with J gene TRBJ2-3, with D unclear. The CDR3 reads CASSLKSQASTDTQYF. In DNA, the CDR3 is TGTGCCAGCAGCTTGAAGTCGCAGGCCTCCACAGATACGCAGTATTTT.